Below are 27 T cell receptor beta chains sequenced from a single sample in a study of CD8+ T cells in alopecia areata (dated by TCRdb to 2016 to 2018). The time point label for this specimen denotes: about 25 weeks on oral tofacitinib. Read against the paper, the sample's treatment or condition label means: oral pan-JAK inhibitor, 5-10 mg twice daily. Library construction relied on the immunoSEQ multiplex PCR assay. For TCR sequencing, RNA was extracted from every sample and reverse transcribed into cDNA to serve as template. TCRdb carries this immuneACCESS record with in-frame sequences only. Its versions omit some clonotypes, under half of them owing to an unresolved V gene in the studies checked, with the rest unexplained. In all, the sample holds about 90,000 clones, and roughly 40% of those were seen once. The biggest ten clones account for roughly 18% of the sample. Sequencing used CD8+ T cells sorted from blood, obtained at week 24, from a patient treated with tofacitinib. These TCRs come from a human donor with alopecia areata.

The chain has TRBV25-1 and TRBJ1-2; D may be TRBD1 (6 bases). V lost 3 bases, J lost 2 bases, and 10 bases lay in between. CDR1 MGHDK and CDR2 SYGVNS come from the germline V gene. The CDR3 is 14 amino acids. The CDR3 bases are TGTGCCAGCAGTGAGGGGGGCCCCAACTATGGCTACACCTTC. It codes for CASSEGGPNYGYTF.

On this clone: Distinct nucleotide sequences in the sample also encode this CDR3. Here the CDR3 reads CASSQDGVEQFF. For the CDR3, the DNA is TGCGCCAGCAGCCAAGATGGGGTTGAGCAGTTCTTC. The chain couples TRBV4-1 to TRBJ2-1; no clear D. With 0 bases removed from V and 9 bases from J, the gap between germline ends came to 6 bases. CDR1 is MGHRA, CDR2 YSYEKL, per germline. The CDR3 is 12 amino acids.

This sequence joins TRBV4-1 and TRBJ2-3; no reliable D call. V was trimmed by 0 bases and J by 0 bases, leaving 10 bases between them. Germline CDR1 reads MGHRA; CDR2 reads YSYEKL. The CDR3 is 16 residues long. The CDR3 protein is CASSQDRVASTDTQYF. CDR3 bases: TGCGCCAGCAGCCAAGATCGGGTAGCTAGCACAGATACGCAGTATTTT.

This chain joins TRBV14 and TRBJ1-2; D possibly corresponds to TRBD1 (5 bases). The CDR3 covers 16 residues. Between the trimmed V and J ends, which lost 0 bases and 2 bases, there was a span of 13 bases. Germline-derived CDR1 and CDR2 are SGHDN and FVKESK. In DNA, the CDR3 is TGTGCCAGCAGCCAAGATCGTGCGGGGACCAACTATGGCTACACCTTC. Protein: CASSQDRAGTNYGYTF.

The rearrangement uses TRBV6-1 and TRBJ2-7; D is uncertain. V was cut by 9 bases and J by 4 bases, with 10 bases left in between. The CDR3 is 11 amino acids. Germline V gene sequence: CDR1 MNHNS, CDR2 SASEGT. The CDR3 DNA reads TGTGCCAGTCGAAAAGGGTACGAGCAGTACTTC. Its protein is CASRKGYEQYF.

The chain is built from TRBV30 and TRBJ1-5; D is possibly TRBD1 (6 bases). V gave up 2 bases and J gave up 4 bases, with 12 bases separating them. The CDR3 totals 14 residues. CDR1 is GTSNPN and CDR2 is SVGIG in the germline V gene (reference sequence). The CDR3: CAWSNGRGNQPQHF. The CDR3 DNA follows: TGTGCCTGGAGTAATGGCAGGGGAAATCAGCCCCAGCATTTT. Drawing the rest from reference TRBV30 and TRBJ1-5, the complete variable domain is SQTIHQWPATLVQPVGSPLSLECTVEGTSNPNLYWYRQAAGRGLQLLFYSVGIGQISSEVPQNLSASRPQDRQFILSSKKLLLSDSGFYLCAWSNGRGNQPQHFGDGTRLSIL.

The J gene is TRBJ2-7, the V gene TRBV29-1; tentatively, D is TRBD2 (5 bases). The CDR3 totals 12 residues. Between the trimmed V and J ends, which lost 6 bases and 7 bases, there was a span of 16 bases. Per the germline V gene, CDR1 is SQVTM and CDR2 is ANQGSEA. CDR3 sequence (DNA): TGCAGCGTCCCCGGACCCCGGGGTGAGCAGTACTTC. It specifies CSVPGPRGEQYF.

This clone was seen only a few times. J is TRBJ1-2 and V is TRBV30; 10 bases are a match to TRBD1. CDR1 GTSNPN and CDR2 SVGIG come from the germline V gene (reference sequence). This CDR3 has 14 residues. The junction had 6 bases not matched to a gene; V was cut back by 2 bases and J by 6 bases. In DNA, the CDR3 is TGTGCCTGGAGTTCAGGGACAGGGGTGAATGGCTACACCTTC. Translated, it gives CAWSSGTGVNGYTF. Full variable domain (missing parts from reference TRBV30 and TRBJ1-2): SQTIHQWPATLVQPVGSPLSLECTVEGTSNPNLYWYRQAAGRGLQLLFYSVGIGQISSEVPQNLSASRPQDRQFILSSKKLLLSDSGFYLCAWSSGTGVNGYTFGSGTRLTVV.

This chain joins TRBV5-1 and TRBJ2-7; 9 bases fit TRBD1. This CDR3 comprises 15 residues. V dropped 4 bases and J dropped 1; count of bases not matched to a gene: 6. Germline assignment: CDR1 SGHRS and CDR2 YFSETQ. The CDR3 nucleotides are TGCGCCAGCAGCGGGGACAGGGTACGATCCTACGAGCAGTACTTC. It specifies CASSGDRVRSYEQYF.

This clone turned up a few times. The chain is built from TRBV30 and TRBJ2-1; D might be TRBD1 or TRBD2, each matching 5 bases. The CDR3 contains 12 residues. Trimming removed 8 bases at V and 9 bases at J, with 17 bases between. Germline V lookup: CDR1 GTSNPN, CDR2 SVGIG (reference sequence). In nucleotides, the CDR3 is TGTGCCCTCAAACGAGGGGCCGTTGAGCAGTTCTTC. Translated, it gives CALKRGAVEQFF.

This chain joins TRBV6-5 and TRBJ2-5, with 8 bases lining up with TRBD2. Trimming at V came to 5 bases and at J to 5 bases, leaving 4 bases not matched to a gene. The V gene's germline CDR1 is MNHEY and CDR2 SVGAGI. This CDR3 has 13 amino acids. The CDR3 spells CASSRLAMETQYF. The CDR3 DNA follows: TGTGCCAGCAGTCGACTAGCGATGGAGACCCAGTACTTC.

The chain employs TRBV6-1 and TRBJ2-1; D is undetermined. Germline V gives CDR1 MNHNS, CDR2 SASEGT. There are 16 residues in the CDR3. Trimming took off 4 bases at V and 0 bases at J, with 13 bases between the two ends. This CDR3 reads CASSGGLTSSYNEQFF. CDR3 bases: TGTGCCAGCAGTGGAGGTTTGACGAGCTCCTACAATGAGCAGTTCTTC.

This chain links TRBV7-9 with TRBJ1-1; D uncertain. Germline V gives CDR1 SEHNR, CDR2 FQNEAQ (reference sequence). The CDR3 contains 14 residues. The V gene lost 3 bases and the J gene lost 1 base, with 9 bases spanning the gap. In DNA, the CDR3 is TGTGCCAGCAGCTTTGGACGGAGGAACACTGAAGCTTTCTTT. Its translation is CASSFGRRNTEAFF.

V gene TRBV10-1 combines with J gene TRBJ2-3; D is perhaps TRBD2 (5 bases). Trimming took off 3 bases at V and 0 bases at J, with 10 bases between the two ends. Looked up from germline, CDR1 is WNHNN and CDR2 is SYGVQD (reference sequence). CDR3 size: 15 residues. The chain's CDR3 is CASSDTRGSTDTQYF. Written as DNA, the CDR3 is TGCGCCAGCAGTGACACCCGAGGGAGCACAGATACGCAGTATTTT.

J is TRBJ1-3 and V is TRBV5-6, with D possibly TRBD1 on 6 matching bases. The CDR3 is 17 amino acids. V gave up 2 bases and J gave up 0 bases, with 15 bases separating them. The germline gives CDR1 SGHDT, CDR2 YYEEEE. Here the CDR3 reads CASSFTQRGGSGNTIYF. CDR3 nucleotide sequence: TGTGCCAGCAGCTTCACCCAAAGGGGGGGCTCTGGAAACACCATATATTTT.

This clone has just a few counts. This sequence joins TRBV13 and TRBJ1-1; D is undetermined. Germline assignment: CDR1 PRHDT and CDR2 FYEKMQ (reference sequence). The CDR3 has 15 amino acids. Trimming removed 4 bases from V and 1 base from J, with 13 bases in between. The CDR3, as DNA: TGTGCCAGCAGCTCAGGCCCCCAAACGAACACTGAAGCTTTCTTT. Its translation: CASSSGPQTNTEAFF.

The chain joins TRBV2 to TRBJ2-1, with D possibly being TRBD1 (6 bases). This CDR3 region has 15 residues. Looked up from germline, CDR1 is SNHLY and CDR2 is FYNNEI. With 2 bases removed from V and 8 bases from J, the gap between germline ends came to 16 bases. The CDR3, as DNA: TGTGCCAGCAGTGAATTCTCTGGACAGTCGTATGAGCAGTTCTTC. As protein: CASSEFSGQSYEQFF.

This chain's CDR3 is CASSLSGRANYEQYF. The CDR3, as DNA: TGTGCCAGCAGTCTTAGCGGGAGGGCCAATTACGAGCAGTACTTC. The chain is built from TRBV6-5 and TRBJ2-7, with 11 positions matching TRBD2. The CDR3 covers 15 residues. Trimming took 5 bases from V and 4 from J; bases not matched to a gene: 7. The V gene's germline CDR1 is MNHEY and CDR2 SVGAGI.

This clone was found a few times. This chain connects TRBV29-1 to TRBJ2-3; no firm D call. The germline V gene encodes CDR1 SQVTM and CDR2 ANQGSEA. CDR3 length equals 17 residues. Trimming removed 3 bases from V and 0 bases from J, with 19 bases in between. CDR3 amino acids: CSVEWLDFSVSTDTQYF. CDR3 sequence (DNA): TGCAGCGTTGAGTGGCTCGACTTTTCGGTCAGCACAGATACGCAGTATTTT.

This clone was picked up a small number of times. The same CDR3 also results from other DNA sequences found in this sample. The chain is built from TRBV29-1 and TRBJ2-7, with D maybe TRBD1 (7 bases). CDR3 length equals 12 residues. The germline V gene encodes CDR1 SQVTM and CDR2 ANQGSEA. The V end was cut by 6 bases, the J end by 2 bases, with 11 bases between. The DNA of the CDR3 is TGCAGCGTGGAGGGACAGACCTACGAGCAGTACTTC. It encodes CSVEGQTYEQYF.

Only a few counts were recorded for this clone. CDR3 protein: CASRPDSIQETQYF. In DNA form, the CDR3 reads TGTGCCAGCAGACCAGACAGCATTCAAGAGACCCAGTACTTC. The rearrangement links TRBV2 to TRBJ2-5; D may be TRBD1 (5 bases). V gave up 6 bases and J gave up 2 bases, with 13 bases separating them. Germline V lookup: CDR1 SNHLY, CDR2 FYNNEI. The CDR3 runs to 14 residues.

The J gene is TRBJ2-7, the V gene TRBV9; TRBD2 agrees at 9 bases. J gave up 0 bases and V 0 bases, and 4 bases lay outside the gene matches. There are 16 residues in the CDR3. In germline, CDR1 is SGDLS, CDR2 YYNGEE. Here the CDR3 reads CASSVAPSGVSYEQYF. CDR3 DNA sequence: TGTGCCAGCAGCGTAGCGCCTAGCGGGGTCTCCTACGAGCAGTACTTC. Complete variable domain (other parts from reference TRBV9 and TRBJ2-7): DSGVTQTPKHLITATGQRVTLRCSPRSGDLSVYWYQQSLDQGLQFLIQYYNGEERAKGNILERFSAQQFPDLHSELNLSSLELGDSALYFCASSVAPSGVSYEQYFGPGTRLTVT.

V and J are TRBV7-9 and TRBJ2-7; TRBD1 aligns across 10 bases. V shed 4 bases and J 5 bases; nucleotides not matched to a gene: 8. Per germline, CDR1 SEHNR and CDR2 FQNEAQ (reference sequence). This CDR3 is built from 15 residues. The CDR3: CASSYPDRGMNEQYF. The CDR3 region has the DNA TGTGCCAGCAGCTACCCGGACAGGGGGATGAACGAGCAGTACTTC.

The J gene is TRBJ1-2, the V gene TRBV6-4, with a tentative D call TRBD1 (5 bases). V gave up 6 bases and J gave up 4 bases, with 18 bases separating them. The CDR3 extends over 15 amino acids. CDR1 and CDR2 (germline): MRHNA, SNTAGT. The CDR3, as DNA: TGTGCCAGCAGCCCCGGGGGTCAGACTAGCTATGGCTACACCTTC. Protein product: CASSPGGQTSYGYTF.

This chain joins TRBV9 and TRBJ2-2; 7 bases match TRBD2. Germline V gives CDR1 SGDLS, CDR2 YYNGEE. V was pared by 5 bases and J by 4 bases, with 8 bases of the junction left unmatched. This CDR3 region has 15 residues. CDR3 loop: CASRDTSAGTGELFF. The CDR3 nucleotides are TGTGCCAGCAGAGACACTAGCGCTGGCACCGGGGAGCTGTTTTTT.

V usage is TRBV11-2 and J usage is TRBJ2-2; D is ambiguous. V lost 3 bases and J 7 bases, leaving 9 bases between the germline ends. Per the germline V gene, CDR1 is SGHAT and CDR2 is FQNNGV. This CDR3 has 13 residues. The chain's CDR3 is CASSFVGGGELFF. For the CDR3, the DNA is TGTGCCAGCAGCTTTGTGGGTGGCGGGGAGCTGTTTTTT. Together with reference TRBV11-2 and TRBJ2-2, the CDR3 gives the full variable domain: EAGVAQSPRYKIIEKRQSVAFWCNPISGHATLYWYQQILGQGPKLLIQFQNNGVVDDSQLPKDRFSAERLKGVDSTLKIQPAKLEDSAVYLCASSFVGGGELFFGEGSRLTVL.

The CDR3 DNA sequence: TGCGCCAGCAGCTTGGTAGGTAGTATGGCTAGCGGGAGGACAGATACGCAGTATTTT. It is translated as CASSLVGSMASGRTDTQYF. V is TRBV5-1 and J is TRBJ2-3; 11 bases line up with TRBD2. Germline CDR1 is SGHRS and CDR2 is YFSETQ. With V trimmed by 0 bases and J by 3 bases, 12 bases remained unmatched. This CDR3 contains 19 residues. Together with reference TRBV5-1 and TRBJ2-3, the CDR3 gives the full variable domain: KAGVTQTPRYLIKTRGQQVTLSCSPISGHRSVSWYQQTPGQGLQFLFEYFSETQRNKGNFPGRFSGRQFSNSRSEMNVSTLELGDSALYLCASSLVGSMASGRTDTQYFGPGTRLTVL.